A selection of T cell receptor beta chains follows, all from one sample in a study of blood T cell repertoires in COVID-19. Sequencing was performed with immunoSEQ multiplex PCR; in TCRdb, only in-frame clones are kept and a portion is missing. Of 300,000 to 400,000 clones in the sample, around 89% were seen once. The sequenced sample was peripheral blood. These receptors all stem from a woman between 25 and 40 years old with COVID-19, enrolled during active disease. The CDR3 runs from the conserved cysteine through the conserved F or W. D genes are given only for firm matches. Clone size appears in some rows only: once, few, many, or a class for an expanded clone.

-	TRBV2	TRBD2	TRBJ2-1	CASSVLAVYNEQFF	TGTGCCAGCAGTGTACTAGCGGTCTACAATGAGCAGTTCTTC
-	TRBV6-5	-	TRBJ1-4	CASSQNRGEKLFF	TGTGCCAGCAGTCAAAATCGGGGTGAAAAACTGTTTTTT
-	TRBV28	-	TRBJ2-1	CASTPGRRLADEQFF	TGTGCCAGCACCCCCGGTCGTAGGCTCGCGGATGAGCAGTTCTTC
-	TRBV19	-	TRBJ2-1	CASSISYRAISSYNEQFF	TGTGCCAGTAGTATAAGTTACAGGGCAATAAGCTCCTACAATGAGCAGTTCTTC
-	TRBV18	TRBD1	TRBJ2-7	CASSLDRGAYEQYF	TGTGCCAGCTCACTTGACAGGGGGGCTTACGAGCAGTACTTC
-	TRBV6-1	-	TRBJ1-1	CASSETGWGNTEAFF	TGTGCCAGCAGTGAAACGGGGTGGGGGAACACTGAAGCTTTCTTT
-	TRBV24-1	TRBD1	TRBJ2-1	CATSESGTATYNEQFF	TGTGCCACCAGTGAGTCCGGGACAGCAACCTACAATGAGCAGTTCTTC
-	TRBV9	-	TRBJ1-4	CASSEDSATNEKLFF	TGTGCCAGCAGCGAGGACAGTGCAACTAATGAAAAACTGTTTTTT
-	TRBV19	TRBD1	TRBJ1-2	CASSRSRGQGNYGYTF	TGTGCCAGTAGTAGGTCGAGAGGACAGGGAAACTATGGCTACACCTTC
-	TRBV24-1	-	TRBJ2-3	CATGQSTDTQYF	TGTGCCACCGGACAGAGCACAGATACGCAGTATTTT
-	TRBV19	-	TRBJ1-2	CASNREDYGYTF	TGTGCCAGTAACCGGGAGGACTATGGCTACACCTTC
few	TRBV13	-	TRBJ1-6	CASSTYGRRSPLHF	TGTGCCAGCAGCACCTACGGAAGGAGGTCACCCCTCCACTTT
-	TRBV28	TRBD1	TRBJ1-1	CASSGTDEAFF	TGTGCCAGCTCCGGGACAGATGAAGCTTTCTTT